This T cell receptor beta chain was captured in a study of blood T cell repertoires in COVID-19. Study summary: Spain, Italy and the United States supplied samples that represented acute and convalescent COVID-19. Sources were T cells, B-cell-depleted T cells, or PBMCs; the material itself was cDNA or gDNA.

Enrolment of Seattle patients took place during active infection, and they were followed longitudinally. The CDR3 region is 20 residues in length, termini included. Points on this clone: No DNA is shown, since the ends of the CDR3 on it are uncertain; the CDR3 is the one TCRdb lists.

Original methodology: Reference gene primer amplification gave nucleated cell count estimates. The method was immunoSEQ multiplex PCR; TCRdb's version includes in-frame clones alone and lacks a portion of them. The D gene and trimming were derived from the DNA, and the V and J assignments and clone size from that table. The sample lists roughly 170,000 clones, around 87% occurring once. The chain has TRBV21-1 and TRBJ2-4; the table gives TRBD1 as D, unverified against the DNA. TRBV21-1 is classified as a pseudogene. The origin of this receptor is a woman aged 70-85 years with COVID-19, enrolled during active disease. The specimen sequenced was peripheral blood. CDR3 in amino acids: CASSKVFGQGITIAKNIQYF.